What follows is one TCR beta chain and its context. TCRdb's copy holds only in-frame clones and misses some; the assay was immunoSEQ multiplex PCR. The top ten clones hold over 1.3% of a sample with tens of thousands of clones, about four fifths of them seen once. The CDR3 covers 14 residues. Unmatched junction bases numbered 13, after V lost 10 bases and J lost 7 bases. Germline loops: CDR1 MDHEN, CDR2 SYDVKM. Treatment denoted: preoperative locoregional IRX-2 cytokine immunotherapy. Samples came from a phase Ib trial of preoperative locoregional IRX-2 cytokine immunotherapy. The sample comes from a study of preoperative IRX-2 immunotherapy in early breast cancer.

The specimen was lymph node tissue, collected after IRX-2 immunotherapy. The chain combines TRBV28 with TRBJ2-5, with 9 bases lining up with TRBD1. This clonotype originated in a human donor with breast cancer. This chain's CDR3 is CAIGRQGEQGTQYF. The CDR3 DNA sequence: TGTGCCATCGGGAGACAGGGGGAGCAGGGGACCCAGTACTTC.